This T cell receptor beta chain was observed in a study of preoperative IRX-2 immunotherapy in early breast cancer (dated by TCRdb to about 2019). Comments on this clone: Which antigen it targets is not known. The input lacks base qualities; no much larger clone sits a single base away.

Libraries were made using the immunoSEQ multiplex PCR assay. TCRdb's version of the immuneACCESS table is confined to in-frame rearrangements and falls short of the full clone set. An unresolved V gene accounts for under half of the shortfall where checked; the remainder is of unknown origin. The sample includes some 25,000 clones, with around 91% observed a single time. The ten largest clones capture roughly 9% of the sample. What this sample's treatment or condition label stands for: preoperative locoregional IRX-2 cytokine immunotherapy. The samples were obtained from a phase Ib study that tested preoperative, locoregional IRX-2 cytokine immunotherapy designed to prime immune responses. Donors were patients with early-stage breast cancer who received IRX-2 before surgery. Looking up the germline V gene yields CDR1 MNHEY and CDR2 SVGAGI. At the junction V is shortened by 2 bases and J by 6 bases, with 16 bases in between. Counted from cysteine to phenylalanine, this CDR3 has 15 amino acids. The CDR3 DNA has 45 bases and is translated from base 1.

The sample consisted of tumor tissue, taken after IRX-2 immunotherapy. This clonotype was obtained from a human donor with breast cancer. The receptor chain draws on TRBV6-5 and TRBJ1-2; no D gene can be assigned with confidence. The CDR3 corresponds to CASSYGMGGGNGYTF. The nucleotide sequence is TGTGCCAGCAGTTACGGTATGGGAGGAGGGAATGGCTACACCTTC.